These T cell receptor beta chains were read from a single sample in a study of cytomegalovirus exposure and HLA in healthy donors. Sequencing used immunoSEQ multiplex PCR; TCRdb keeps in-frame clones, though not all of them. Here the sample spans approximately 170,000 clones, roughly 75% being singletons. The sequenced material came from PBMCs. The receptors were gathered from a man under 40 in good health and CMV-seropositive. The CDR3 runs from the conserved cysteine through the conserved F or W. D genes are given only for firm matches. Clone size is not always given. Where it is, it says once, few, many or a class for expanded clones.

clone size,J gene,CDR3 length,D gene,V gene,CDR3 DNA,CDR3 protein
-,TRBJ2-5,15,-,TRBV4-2,TGTGCCAGCAGCCAATATGACAGGATCCAAGAGACCCAGTACTTC,CASSQYDRIQETQYF
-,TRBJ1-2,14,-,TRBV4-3,TGCGCCAGCAGCCAAGAACAGGGCAACTATGGCTACACCTTC,CASSQEQGNYGYTF
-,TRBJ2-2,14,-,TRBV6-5,TGTGCCAGCAAGAGGCAGCTAAACACCGGGGAGCTGTTTTTT,CASKRQLNTGELFF
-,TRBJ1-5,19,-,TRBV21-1,TGTGCCAGCAGCAAACCTAGGGGCCCCCAGGACCTATTAAATCAGCCCCAGCATTTT,CASSKPRGPQDLLNQPQHF
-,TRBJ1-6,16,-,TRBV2,TGTGCCAGCAGTAGCCCCGCGGGGGCGGACGGTTCACCCCTCCACTTT,CASSSPAGADGSPLHF
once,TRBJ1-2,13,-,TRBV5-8,TGTGCCAGCAGCTTTGGACAGTCTACTGGCTACACCTTC,CASSFGQSTGYTF
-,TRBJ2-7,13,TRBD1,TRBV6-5,TGTGCCAGCAGTGGACAGGGGTTCTACGAGCAGTACTTC,CASSGQGFYEQYF
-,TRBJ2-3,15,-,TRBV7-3,TGTGCCAGCAGCTCTCGAAAGGCGGAGGTAAATACGCAGTATTTT,CASSSRKAEVNTQYF
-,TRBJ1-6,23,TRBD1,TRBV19,TGTGCCAGTAGTAAGCGGCACCATTCCGGACAGGGTTTGGGGAGCTCCTATAATTCACCCCTCCACTTT,CASSKRHHSGQGLGSSYNSPLHF
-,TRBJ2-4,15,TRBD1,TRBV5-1,TGCGCCAGCAGCACCGGACAGGGACACTTGGACATTCAGTACTTC,CASSTGQGHLDIQYF
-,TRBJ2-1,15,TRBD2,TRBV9,TGTGCCAGCAGCGTAGGACTAGCCTCCTACAATGAGCAGTTCTTC,CASSVGLASYNEQFF
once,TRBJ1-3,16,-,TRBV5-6,TGTGCCAGCAGCTTGGGAAGGGGTTTCTCCGGAAACACCATATATTTT,CASSLGRGFSGNTIYF
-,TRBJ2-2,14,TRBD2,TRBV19,TGTGCCAGTAGTATAGGCGGGGGGGTCGGGGAGCTGTTTTTT,CASSIGGGVGELFF
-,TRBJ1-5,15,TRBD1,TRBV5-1,TGCGCCAGCAGCTTGGGGACAGGGGGCGGTCAGCCCCAGCATTTT,CASSLGTGGGQPQHF
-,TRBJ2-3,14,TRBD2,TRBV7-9,TGTGCCAGCAGCTTGGCGGGAGGGTGGGATACGCAGTATTTT,CASSLAGGWDTQYF
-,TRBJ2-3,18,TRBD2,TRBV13,TGTGCCAGCAGCTTAGTATCTGCGGGGGGGCCGCGGGCAGATACGCAGTATTTT,CASSLVSAGGPRADTQYF
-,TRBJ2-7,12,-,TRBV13,TGTGCCAGCAGCTCCGTTACCTACGAGCAGTACTTC,CASSSVTYEQYF